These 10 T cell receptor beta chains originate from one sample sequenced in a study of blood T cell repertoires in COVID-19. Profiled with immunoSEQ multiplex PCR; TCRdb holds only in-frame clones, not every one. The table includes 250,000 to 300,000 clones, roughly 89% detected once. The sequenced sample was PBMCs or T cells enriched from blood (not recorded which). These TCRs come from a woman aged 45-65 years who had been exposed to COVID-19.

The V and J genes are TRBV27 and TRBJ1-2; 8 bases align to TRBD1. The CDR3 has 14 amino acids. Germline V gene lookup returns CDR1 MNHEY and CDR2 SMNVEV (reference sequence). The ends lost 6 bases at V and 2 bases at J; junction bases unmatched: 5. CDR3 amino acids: CASSMTGANYGYTF. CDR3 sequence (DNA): TGTGCCAGCAGCATGACAGGGGCCAACTATGGCTACACCTTC.

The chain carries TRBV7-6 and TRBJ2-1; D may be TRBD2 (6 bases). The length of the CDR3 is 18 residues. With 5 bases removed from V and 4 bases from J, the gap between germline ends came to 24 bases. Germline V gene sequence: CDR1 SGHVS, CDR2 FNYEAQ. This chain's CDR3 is CASSERNPSDTGYNEQFF. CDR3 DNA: TGTGCCAGCAGCGAACGCAACCCTAGCGACACTGGTTACAATGAGCAGTTCTTC.

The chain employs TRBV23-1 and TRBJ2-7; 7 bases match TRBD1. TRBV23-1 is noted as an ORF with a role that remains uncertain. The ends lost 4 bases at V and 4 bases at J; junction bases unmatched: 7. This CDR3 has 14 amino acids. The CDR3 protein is CASSPFDRVYEQYF. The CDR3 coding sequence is TGCGCCAGCAGTCCGTTCGACAGGGTGTACGAGCAGTACTTC.

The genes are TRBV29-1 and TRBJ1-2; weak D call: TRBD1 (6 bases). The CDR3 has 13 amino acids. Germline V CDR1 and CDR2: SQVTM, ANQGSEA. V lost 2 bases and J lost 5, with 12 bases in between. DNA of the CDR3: TGCAGCGTTGAACCGCCAGGGGAGTATGGCTACACCTTC. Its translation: CSVEPPGEYGYTF.

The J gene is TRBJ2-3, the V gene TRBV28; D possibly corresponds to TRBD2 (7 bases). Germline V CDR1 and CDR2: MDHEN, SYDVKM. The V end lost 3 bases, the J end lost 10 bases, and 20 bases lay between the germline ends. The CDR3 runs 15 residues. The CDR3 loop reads CASSFPRGALWSQYF. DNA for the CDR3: TGTGCCAGCAGTTTCCCCCGGGGGGCCTTATGGTCGCAGTATTTT.

CDR3 residues: CAISVNSGNEQFF. The CDR3 DNA sequence: TGTGCCATCAGTGTTAACAGTGGCAATGAGCAGTTCTTC. The chain couples TRBV10-3 to TRBJ2-1, with D unresolved. V was pared by 4 bases and J by 6 bases, with 10 bases between. CDR3 length: 13 residues. The germline gives CDR1 ENHRY, CDR2 SYGVKD.

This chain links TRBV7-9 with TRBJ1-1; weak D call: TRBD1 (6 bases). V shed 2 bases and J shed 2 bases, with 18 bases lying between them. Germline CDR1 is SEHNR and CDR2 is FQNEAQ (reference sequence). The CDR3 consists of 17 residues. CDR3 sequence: CASSLMGNAGENTEAFF. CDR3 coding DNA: TGTGCCAGCAGCTTAATGGGTAATGCAGGGGAAAACACTGAAGCTTTCTTT.

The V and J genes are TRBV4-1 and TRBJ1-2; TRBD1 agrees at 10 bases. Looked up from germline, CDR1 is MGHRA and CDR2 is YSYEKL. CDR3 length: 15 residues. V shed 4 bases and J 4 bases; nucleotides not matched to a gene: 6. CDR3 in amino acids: CASSPGTGVSYGYTF. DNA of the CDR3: TGCGCCAGCAGCCCGGGGACAGGGGTCAGCTATGGCTACACCTTC.

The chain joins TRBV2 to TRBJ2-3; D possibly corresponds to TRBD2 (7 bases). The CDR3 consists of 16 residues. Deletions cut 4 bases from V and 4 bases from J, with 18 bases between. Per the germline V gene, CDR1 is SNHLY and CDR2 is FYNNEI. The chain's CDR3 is CASSVDGGAVADTQYF. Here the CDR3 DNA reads TGTGCCAGCAGTGTGGATGGGGGGGCCGTCGCAGATACGCAGTATTTT.

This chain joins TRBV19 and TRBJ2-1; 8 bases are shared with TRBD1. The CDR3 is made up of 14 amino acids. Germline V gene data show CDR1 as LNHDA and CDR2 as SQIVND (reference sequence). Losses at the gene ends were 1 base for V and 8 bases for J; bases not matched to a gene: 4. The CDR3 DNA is TGTGCCAGTAGTATAGGGACAGGGAGGTATGAGCAGTTCTTC. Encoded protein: CASSIGTGRYEQFF.